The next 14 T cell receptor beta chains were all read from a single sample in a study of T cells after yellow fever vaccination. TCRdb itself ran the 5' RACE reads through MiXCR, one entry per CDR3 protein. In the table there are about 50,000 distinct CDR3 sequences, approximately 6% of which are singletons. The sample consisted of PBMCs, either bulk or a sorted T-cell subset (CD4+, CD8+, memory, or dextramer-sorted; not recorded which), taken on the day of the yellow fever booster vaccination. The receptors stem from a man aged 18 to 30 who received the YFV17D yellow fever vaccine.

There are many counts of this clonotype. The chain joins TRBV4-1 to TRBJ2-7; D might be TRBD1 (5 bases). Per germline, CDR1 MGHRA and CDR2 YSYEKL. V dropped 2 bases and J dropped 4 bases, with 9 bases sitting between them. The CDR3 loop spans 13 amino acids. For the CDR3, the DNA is TGCGCCAGCAGCCAATATCAGGGTTACGAGCAGTACTTC. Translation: CASSQYQGYEQYF.

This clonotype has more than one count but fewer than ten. DNA for the CDR3: TGTGCCAGCAGCCCCCGACGGACTAATAAGAACACCGGGGAGCTGTTTTTT. This sequence encodes CASSPRRTNKNTGELFF. The chain recombines TRBV3-1 with TRBJ2-2; maybe TRBD2 (6 bases). Trimming took 4 bases from V and 1 from J, leaving 16 bases between them. Looked up from germline, CDR1 is LGHDT and CDR2 is YNNKEL (reference sequence). The CDR3 extends over 17 amino acids.

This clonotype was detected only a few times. The CDR3 DNA reads as TGTGCCAGCAGTGAATTCGGCGACAGAAGAAACACCATATATTTT. Encoded protein: CASSEFGDRRNTIYF. This chain uses TRBV25-1 with TRBJ1-3; tentatively, D is TRBD1 (5 bases). Deletions cut 1 base from V and 5 bases from J, with 12 bases between. The germline V gene encodes CDR1 MGHDK and CDR2 SYGVNS. The length of the CDR3 is 15 residues.

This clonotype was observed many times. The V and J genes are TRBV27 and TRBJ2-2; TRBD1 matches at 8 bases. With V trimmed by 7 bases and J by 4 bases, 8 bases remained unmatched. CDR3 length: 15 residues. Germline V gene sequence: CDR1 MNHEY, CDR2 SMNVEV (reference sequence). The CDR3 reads CASNAGTGPTGELFF. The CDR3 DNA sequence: TGTGCCAGCAATGCCGGGACAGGCCCCACCGGGGAGCTGTTTTTT.

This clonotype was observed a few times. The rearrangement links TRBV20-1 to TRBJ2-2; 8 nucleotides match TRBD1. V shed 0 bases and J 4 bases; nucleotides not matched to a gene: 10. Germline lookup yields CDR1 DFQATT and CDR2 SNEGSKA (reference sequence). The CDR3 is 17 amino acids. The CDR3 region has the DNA TGCAGTGCTAGAGATATTCAGGGGGCCCAGTTCACCGGGGAGCTGTTTTTT. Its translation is CSARDIQGAQFTGELFF.

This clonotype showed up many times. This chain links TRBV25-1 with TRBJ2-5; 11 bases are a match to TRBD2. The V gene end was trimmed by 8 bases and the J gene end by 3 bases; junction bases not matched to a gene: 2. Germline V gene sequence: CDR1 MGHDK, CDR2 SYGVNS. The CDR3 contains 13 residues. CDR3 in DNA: TGTGCCAGCGGGACTAGCGGAAAAGAGACCCAGTACTTC. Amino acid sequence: CASGTSGKETQYF.

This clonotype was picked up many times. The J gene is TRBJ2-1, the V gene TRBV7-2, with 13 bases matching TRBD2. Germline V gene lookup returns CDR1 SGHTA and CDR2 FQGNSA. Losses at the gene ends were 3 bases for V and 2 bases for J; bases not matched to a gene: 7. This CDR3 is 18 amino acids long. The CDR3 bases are TGTGCCAGCAGCTTCCCTGGGACTAGCGGGGCCACCTACAATGAGCAGTTCTTC. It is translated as CASSFPGTSGATYNEQFF.

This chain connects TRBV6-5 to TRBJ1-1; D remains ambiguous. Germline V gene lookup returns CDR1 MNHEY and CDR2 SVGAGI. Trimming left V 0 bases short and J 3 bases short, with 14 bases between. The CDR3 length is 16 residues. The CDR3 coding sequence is TGTGCCAGCAGTTACTCGAGTATACCGGTAGACACTGAAGCTTTCTTT. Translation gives CASSYSSIPVDTEAFF.

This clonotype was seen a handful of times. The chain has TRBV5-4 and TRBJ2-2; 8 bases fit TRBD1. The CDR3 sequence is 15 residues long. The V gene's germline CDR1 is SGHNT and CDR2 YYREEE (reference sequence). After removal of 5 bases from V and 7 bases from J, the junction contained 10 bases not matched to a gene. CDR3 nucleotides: TGTGCCAGCAGTCCCCGGACAGGGCTTAGCGGGGAGCTGTTTTTT. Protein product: CASSPRTGLSGELFF.

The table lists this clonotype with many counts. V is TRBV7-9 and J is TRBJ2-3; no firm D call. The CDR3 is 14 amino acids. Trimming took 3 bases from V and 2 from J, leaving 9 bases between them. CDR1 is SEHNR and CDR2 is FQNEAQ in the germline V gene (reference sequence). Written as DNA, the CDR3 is TGTGCCAGCAGCTTGCCTGGGGACACAGATACGCAGTATTTT. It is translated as CASSLPGDTDTQYF.

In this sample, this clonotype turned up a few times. The CDR3 DNA sequence: TGTGCCAGCAGTTACGGCTCGGCCGAAGCTTTCTTT. Protein: CASSYGSAEAFF. The chain is built from TRBV6-2 or TRBV6-3 and TRBJ1-1; the D is unclear. CDR1 and CDR2 (germline): MNHEY, SVGEGT. The CDR3 loop spans 12 amino acids. The V end lost 2 bases, the J end lost 8 bases, and 9 bases lay between the germline ends.

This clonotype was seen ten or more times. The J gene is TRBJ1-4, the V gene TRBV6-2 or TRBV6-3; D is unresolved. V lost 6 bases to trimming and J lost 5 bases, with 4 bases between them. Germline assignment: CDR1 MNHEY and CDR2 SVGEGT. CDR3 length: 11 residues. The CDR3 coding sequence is TGTGCCAGCAGAAGGAATGAAAAACTGTTTTTT. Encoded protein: CASRRNEKLFF.

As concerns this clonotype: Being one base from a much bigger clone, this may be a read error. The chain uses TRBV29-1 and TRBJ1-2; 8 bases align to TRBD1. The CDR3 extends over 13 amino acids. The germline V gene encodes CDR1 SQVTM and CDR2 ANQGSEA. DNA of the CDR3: TGCATCGTCGCCCATCTGACAGGGGAGGGCTACACCTTC. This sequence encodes CIVAHLTGEGYTF.

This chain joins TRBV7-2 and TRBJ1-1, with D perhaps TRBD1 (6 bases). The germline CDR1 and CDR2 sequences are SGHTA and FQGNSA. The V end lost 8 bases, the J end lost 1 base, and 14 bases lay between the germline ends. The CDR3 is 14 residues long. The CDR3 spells CASQGWEENTEAFF. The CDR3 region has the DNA TGTGCCAGCCAGGGGTGGGAAGAGAACACTGAAGCTTTCTTT.